This T cell receptor beta chain was captured in a study of blood T cell repertoires in COVID-19. Study at large: Researchers got acute and convalescent COVID-19 samples from the United States, Italy and Spain. Sources were T cells, B-cell-depleted T cells, or PBMCs; the material itself was cDNA or gDNA.

V lost 4 bases and J lost 4, with 5 bases in between. The germline V gene has CDR1 LGHDT and CDR2 YNNKEL (reference sequence). The CDR3 has 12 amino acids. Original processing methods: Amplification of reference gene primers was used by the study to estimate nucleated cell counts. The repertoire was sequenced with immunoSEQ multiplex PCR; TCRdb's copy has only in-frame clones and lacks some. V, J and clone size were drawn from that table, and D and trimming were deduced from the DNA. The sample holds 30,000 to 40,000 clones; around 73% are singletons and the top ten take roughly 7.3%. The rearrangement uses TRBV3-1 (or the pseudogene TRBV3-2) and TRBJ1-3; D remains unclear. This sequence was found in a woman aged 55 to 70 with acute or convalescent COVID-19. Specimen: peripheral blood. The CDR3 nucleotides read TGTGCCAGCAGCCGTCAGGGAAACACCATATATTTT. Translating it yields CASSRQGNTIYF.